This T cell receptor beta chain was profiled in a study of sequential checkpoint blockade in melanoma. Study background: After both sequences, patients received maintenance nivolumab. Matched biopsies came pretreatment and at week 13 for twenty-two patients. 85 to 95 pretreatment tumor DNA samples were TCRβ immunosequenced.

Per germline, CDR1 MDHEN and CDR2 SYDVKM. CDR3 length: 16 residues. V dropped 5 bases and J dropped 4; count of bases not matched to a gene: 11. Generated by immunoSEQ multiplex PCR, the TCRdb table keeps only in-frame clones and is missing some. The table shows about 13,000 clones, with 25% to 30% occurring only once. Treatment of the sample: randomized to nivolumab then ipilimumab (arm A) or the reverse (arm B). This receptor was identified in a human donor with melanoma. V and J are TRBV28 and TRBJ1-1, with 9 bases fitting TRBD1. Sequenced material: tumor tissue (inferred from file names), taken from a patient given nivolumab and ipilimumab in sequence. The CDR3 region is CASSPGTGNVFTEAFF. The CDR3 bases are TGTGCCAGCAGTCCCGGGACAGGGAATGTATTCACTGAAGCTTTCTTT.